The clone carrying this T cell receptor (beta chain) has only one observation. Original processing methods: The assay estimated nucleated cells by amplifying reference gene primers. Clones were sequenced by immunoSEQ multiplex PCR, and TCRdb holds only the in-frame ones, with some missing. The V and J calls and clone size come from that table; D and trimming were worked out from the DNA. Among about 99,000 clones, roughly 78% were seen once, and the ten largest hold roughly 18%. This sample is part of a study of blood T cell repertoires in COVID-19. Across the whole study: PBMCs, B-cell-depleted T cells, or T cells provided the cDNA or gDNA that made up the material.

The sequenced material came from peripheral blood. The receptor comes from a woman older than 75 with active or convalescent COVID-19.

The CDR3 DNA is TGTGCCAGCAGTGGCCGACAGGGGGTCACTGAAGCTTTCTTT. Amino acids: CASSGRQGVTEAFF. This sequence joins TRBV2 and TRBJ1-1; 9 nucleotides agree with TRBD1. V shed 4 bases and J 4 bases; nucleotides not matched to a gene: 4. The CDR3 consists of 14 residues. CDR1 SNHLY and CDR2 FYNNEI come from the germline V gene.